Following are 22 T cell receptor beta chains from one sample sequenced in a study of prognosis after radiotherapy for stage I lung cancer. Multiplex PCR, run in two rounds, amplified TCR beta CDR3 from genomic DNA. Amplification in first-round PCR relied on primers specific to each TRBV and TRBJ gene. TCRdb reprocessed the multiplex PCR reads with MiXCR, giving one entry per CDR3 protein. The sample has about 14,000 distinct CDR3 sequences, 50% to 70% seen once. Sequences were derived from PBMCs, sampled before or after stereotactic body radiation therapy (not recorded which). The receptors stem from a donor of 50 years or more with non-small cell lung cancer.

This clonotype showed up many times. The J gene is TRBJ2-6, the V gene TRBV19; the D call may be TRBD1 or TRBD2 (5 bases each). The CDR3 runs to 16 residues. CDR1 and CDR2 from the germline V gene are LNHDA and SQIVND (reference sequence). V was pared by 1 base and J by 2 bases, with 9 bases between. The CDR3 nucleotides read TGTGCCAGTAGTATAGGGGGACCGCCTGGGGCCAACGTCCTGACTTTC. Its translation: CASSIGGPPGANVLTF.

This clonotype is deemed medium-sized. This chain joins TRBV6-2 or TRBV6-3 and TRBJ2-2, with D unclear. The CDR3 covers 15 residues. The V and J ends lost 2 bases and 1 base respectively, with 8 bases between them. Germline CDR1 MNHEY, CDR2 SVGEGT. The CDR3 sequence: CASSYLLRNTGELFF. The CDR3 region has the DNA TGTGCCAGCAGTTACCTCCTCCGGAACACCGGGGAGCTGTTTTTT.

This chain uses TRBV3-1 with TRBJ1-2; 7 bases line up with TRBD1. Losses at the gene ends were 1 base for V and 5 bases for J; bases not matched to a gene: 7. The CDR3 is made up of 15 amino acids. The germline V gene encodes CDR1 LGHDT and CDR2 YNNKEL (reference sequence). The CDR3 DNA is TGTGCCAGCAGCCAAGGATGGACAGGAGGGTATGGCTACACCTTC. Residues: CASSQGWTGGYGYTF.

The table lists this clonotype with many counts. V and J are TRBV28 and TRBJ1-1, with TRBD1 matching 9 bases. CDR3 length equals 16 residues. Trimming cost V 3 bases and J 2 bases; bases outside gene matches: 7. Germline-derived CDR1 and CDR2 are MDHEN and SYDVKM. As DNA, the CDR3 is TGTGCCAGCAGTTTTATCGGGACAGGGCGAAACACTGAAGCTTTCTTT. Protein product: CASSFIGTGRNTEAFF.

The chain links TRBV5-1 to TRBJ1-2; a weak D match, TRBD1 (6 bases). This CDR3 comprises 17 residues. Trimming cost V 3 bases and J 4 bases, with 22 bases left between them. The germline V gene has CDR1 SGHRS and CDR2 YFSETQ. The CDR3 protein is CASSSSIEGGRGYGYTF. In DNA, the CDR3 is TGCGCCAGCAGCTCATCCATCGAGGGGGGCCGGGGCTATGGCTACACCTTC. Combining the CDR3 with reference TRBV5-1 and TRBJ1-2 gives the whole variable domain KAGVTQTPRYLIKTRGQQVTLSCSPISGHRSVSWYQQTPGQGLQFLFEYFSETQRNKGNFPGRFSGRQFSNSRSEMNVSTLELGDSALYLCASSSSIEGGRGYGYTFGSGTRLTVV.

This clonotype was seen many times. The CDR3 reads CASSHQGANYGYTF. The CDR3 DNA is TGTGCCAGCAGTCATCAGGGAGCTAACTATGGCTACACCTTC. This chain uses TRBV28 with TRBJ1-2; TRBD1 is a possible D gene (5 bases). V was clipped by 5 bases and J by 0 bases, with 10 bases between them. The germline V gene has CDR1 MDHEN and CDR2 SYDVKM. The CDR3 has 14 residues.

The J gene is TRBJ1-3, the V gene TRBV6-9; D may be TRBD1 (6 bases). The germline V gene encodes CDR1 MNHGY and CDR2 SVAAGI. V was shortened by 3 bases and J by 0 bases, with 15 bases between the two germline ends. The CDR3 is made up of 17 amino acids. The CDR3 reads CASSYSAGHSSGNTIYF. The CDR3, as DNA: TGTGCCAGCAGTTACTCAGCGGGACACAGCTCTGGAAACACCATATATTTT.

V usage is TRBV6-1 and J usage is TRBJ2-2; no clear D. The germline V gene encodes CDR1 MNHNS and CDR2 SASEGT. Trimming took off 6 bases at V and 14 bases at J, with 25 bases between the two ends. The CDR3 sequence is 15 residues long. DNA of the CDR3: TGTGCCAGCAGGGAATTAAGACGGAACACCGGGTATCTGTTTTTT. This gives the protein CASRELRRNTGYLFF.

V is TRBV6-5 and J is TRBJ2-3; TRBD2 matches 10 bases. From germline, CDR1 is MNHEY and CDR2 SVGAGI. After removal of 4 bases from V and 3 bases from J, the junction contained 10 bases not matched to a gene. The CDR3 runs to 17 residues. The CDR3 region is CASSSTSGWGGTDTQYF. The CDR3 region has the DNA TGTGCCAGCAGTTCGACTAGCGGGTGGGGGGGTACAGATACGCAGTATTTT.

Details on this clonotype: It is likely a read error: a sequence one base away is far more abundant. CDR3 protein: CASSSGKGRNQPQHF. CDR3 bases: TGTGCCAGCAGCTCCGGAAAGGGACGCAATCAGCCCCAGCATTTT. The chain is built from TRBV11-2 and TRBJ1-5; possibly TRBD1 for D (5 bases). The CDR3 covers 15 residues. V was clipped by 4 bases and J by 2 bases, with 12 bases between them. Germline-derived CDR1 and CDR2 are SGHAT and FQNNGV.

The rearrangement uses TRBV6-2 or TRBV6-3 and TRBJ2-7, with D possibly TRBD2 on 6 matching bases. Trimming removed 7 bases at V and 2 bases at J, with 15 bases between. CDR1 is MNHEY, CDR2 SVGEGT, per germline. This CDR3 comprises 14 residues. This chain's CDR3 is CASNLGTGAYEQYF. The CDR3 region has the DNA TGTGCCAGCAATTTAGGGACGGGGGCCTACGAGCAGTACTTC.

This chain uses TRBV6-5 with TRBJ2-1, with D possibly being TRBD2 (5 bases). V lost 4 bases and J 0 bases, leaving 10 bases between the germline ends. The CDR3 extends over 15 amino acids. Germline V lookup: CDR1 MNHEY, CDR2 SVGAGI. The CDR3 loop is CASSSVGVSYNEQFF. The CDR3 region has the DNA TGTGCCAGCAGTTCAGTGGGAGTCTCCTACAATGAGCAGTTCTTC.

This clonotype is medium-sized in the sample. This chain connects TRBV20-1 to TRBJ2-7; D is ambiguous. The CDR3 spans 11 residues. The V and J ends lost 5 bases and 0 bases respectively, with 5 bases between them. The germline V gene has CDR1 DFQATT and CDR2 SNEGSKA (reference sequence). CDR3 protein: CSAPDSYEQYF. The CDR3 nucleotides read TGCAGTGCTCCAGACTCCTACGAGCAGTACTTC.

Comments on this clonotype: The likely explanation is a read error, given a far larger clone one base away. The chain links TRBV12-3 or TRBV12-4 to TRBJ2-3; 14 bases are shared with TRBD2. CDR3 length: 15 residues. The CDR3 region is CSSRGTSGSGDTQYF. In DNA, the CDR3 is TGTTCCAGCAGGGGGACTAGCGGGAGTGGAGATACGCAGTATTTT.

There are many counts of this clonotype. V gene TRBV19 combines with J gene TRBJ2-2, with 10 bases fitting TRBD2. V lost 1 base, J lost 4 bases, and 6 bases stayed unmatched. Germline values: CDR1 LNHDA, CDR2 SQIVND (reference sequence). The CDR3 length is 17 residues. The CDR3 loop reads CASSIGVAGGITGELFF. The CDR3 coding sequence is TGTGCCAGTAGTATAGGGGTAGCGGGAGGTATCACCGGGGAGCTGTTTTTT.

V and J are TRBV20-1 and TRBJ2-1, with D tentatively TRBD2 (6 bases). Trimming left V 1 base short and J 4 bases short, with 11 bases between. The germline V gene has CDR1 DFQATT and CDR2 SNEGSKA (reference sequence). This CDR3 spans 14 amino acids. CDR3 protein: CSARAASVYNEQFF. CDR3 DNA sequence: TGCAGTGCTAGAGCGGCTAGCGTATACAATGAGCAGTTCTTC.

The chain has TRBV5-1 and TRBJ2-1; perhaps TRBD1 as D (5 bases). The V gene lost 4 bases and the J gene lost 5 bases, with 19 bases spanning the gap. The germline V gene encodes CDR1 SGHRS and CDR2 YFSETQ. The CDR3 is 16 residues long. The DNA for the CDR3 is TGCGCCAGCAGCCCGGCTTGGGGTATAGGGGACAATGAGCAGTTCTTC. Protein sequence: CASSPAWGIGDNEQFF.

J is TRBJ1-2 and V is TRBV7-2, with D maybe TRBD1 (5 bases). Germline V gene data show CDR1 as SGHTA and CDR2 as FQGNSA. Trimming took 2 bases from V and 8 from J, leaving 12 bases between them. The CDR3 extends over 13 amino acids. Here the CDR3 reads CASSLRGTSGYTF. DNA of the CDR3: TGTGCCAGCAGCTTACGGGGGACGAGCGGCTACACCTTC.

This clonotype ranks as medium-sized. The CDR3 bases are TGCGCCAGCAGGGGACAGTTGAGAGCTTCACCCCTCCACTTT. Its protein is CASRGQLRASPLHF. The chain links TRBV10-2 to TRBJ1-6; 7 bases align to TRBD1. Germline V gene lookup returns CDR1 WSHSY and CDR2 SAAADI. The CDR3 covers 14 residues. Trimming took 6 bases from V and 9 from J; bases not matched to a gene: 8.

This clonotype was detected only once. A far larger clone lies a single base away; this is likely a read error. This rearrangement joins TRBV6-9 to TRBJ2-7; D might be TRBD1 or TRBD2, each matching 6 bases. CDR3 length equals 15 residues. Between the trimmed V and J ends, which lost 5 bases and 1 base, there was a span of 15 bases. Germline V CDR1 and CDR2: MNHGY, SVAAGI. In DNA form, the CDR3 reads TGTGCCAGCAGTGATCGGGGGCGATGTTCCTACGAGCAGTACTTC. Amino acids: CASSDRGRCSYEQYF.

The V call is TRBV2, the J call TRBJ2-7; D is uncertain. Per the germline V gene, CDR1 is SNHLY and CDR2 is FYNNEI. The CDR3 contains 15 residues. V lost 6 bases and J 4 bases, leaving 19 bases between the germline ends. This CDR3 reads CASRATESPTYEQYF. CDR3 sequence (DNA): TGTGCCAGCAGGGCTACTGAGTCTCCCACATACGAGCAGTACTTC.

The chain employs TRBV20-1 and TRBJ2-3; the D gene is possibly TRBD2 (5 bases). The length of the CDR3 is 13 residues. Trimming shortened V by 5 bases and J by 0 bases, and 9 bases separated the two germline ends. CDR1 and CDR2 from the germline V gene are DFQATT and SNEGSKA (reference sequence). Here the CDR3 DNA reads TGCAGTGCTTCGTGGACTAGCACAGATACGCAGTATTTT. This codes for CSASWTSTDTQYF.